The rows below give T cell receptor beta chains drawn from one sample of a study of technical replicates of blood from a handful of donors. Repertoires were generated with immunoSEQ multiplex PCR, while TCRdb's copy carries only in-frame clones and drops some. The table shows roughly 62,000 clones, with about nine tenths occurring only once. The specimen was PBMCs. These TCRs come from a human donor in good health. Some clones in this sample may be carry-over from other donors' samples. CDR3s include the opening cysteine and the closing phenylalanine or tryptophan. A D gene is named only where the DNA matches it firmly. Where a row states a size, it is once, few, many or the class of an expanded clone; other rows omit it.

>TRBV10-3|.|16|TRBD1|TRBJ1-3
CAISPGDSGSGNTIYF
TGTGCCATCAGTCCCGGGGACAGCGGGTCTGGAAACACCATATATTTT
>TRBV30|once|15|TRBD2|TRBJ2-3
CAWRTGLAGTDTQYF
TGTGCCTGGAGGACGGGACTAGCGGGAACAGATACGCAGTATTTT
>TRBV18|.|17|.|TRBJ2-2
CASSPVKDPSGTGELFF
TGTGCCAGCTCACCTGTAAAGGACCCGAGCGGCACCGGGGAGCTGTTTTTT
>TRBV10-3|.|13|.|TRBJ1-1
CAISNRPDTEAFF
TGTGCCATCAGTAACAGGCCGGACACTGAAGCTTTCTTT
>TRBV2|.|15|TRBD1|TRBJ1-2
CASRIQGAANYGYTF
TGTGCCAGCAGAATCCAGGGGGCAGCTAACTATGGCTACACCTTC
>TRBV7-9|.|19|TRBD2|TRBJ2-3
CASSGTSGRFPFGTDTQYF
TGTGCCAGCAGCGGCACTAGCGGGAGGTTCCCCTTCGGCACAGATACGCAGTATTTT
>TRBV10-3|.|15|.|TRBJ1-1
CAISDPPTENTEAFF
TGTGCCATCAGTGATCCCCCCACAGAAAACACTGAAGCTTTCTTT
>TRBV5-4|.|14|.|TRBJ2-1
CASSLVSGSNEQFF
TGTGCCAGCAGCTTGGTGTCCGGGTCCAATGAGCAGTTCTTC
>TRBV11-2|.|16|.|TRBJ1-6
CASSLGGVSYNSPLHF
TGTGCCAGCAGCTTAGGCGGGGTATCGTATAATTCACCCCTCCACTTT
>TRBV5-1|.|15|.|TRBJ2-1
CASSLAQGLVNEQFF
TGCGCCAGCAGCTTGGCACAGGGCCTGGTCAATGAGCAGTTCTTC
>TRBV5-6|.|14|TRBD2|TRBJ2-3
CASSWRDYTDTQYF
TGTGCCAGCAGCTGGAGGGACTACACAGATACGCAGTATTTT
>TRBV9|.|15|TRBD1|TRBJ2-2
CASSVTDRVTGELFF
TGTGCCAGCAGCGTAACGGACAGGGTCACCGGGGAGCTGTTTTTT
>TRBV6-1|.|14|.|TRBJ1-4
CASSGGTANEKLFF
TGTGCCAGCAGTGGCGGGACGGCAAATGAAAAACTGTTTTTT
>TRBV12-5|.|12|.|TRBJ1-1
CASGPQVTEAFF
TGTGCTAGTGGTCCCCAGGTCACTGAAGCTTTCTTT
>TRBV6-1|.|16|TRBD2|TRBJ2-7
CASSEASGGASYEQYF
TGTGCCAGCAGTGAAGCTTCGGGGGGGGCCTCCTACGAGCAGTACTTC
>TRBV5-1|.|15|.|TRBJ2-3
CASTTGTRSLDTQYF
TGCGCCAGCACGACGGGGACTCGATCGTTGGATACGCAGTATTTT
>TRBV5-1|.|18|TRBD2|TRBJ2-1
CASSFRRTSGSSYNEQFF
TGCGCCAGCAGCTTTCGTCGGACTAGCGGGAGTTCCTACAATGAGCAGTTCTTC
>TRBV29-1|.|13|.|TRBJ2-7
CSALMRRNSEQYF
TGCAGCGCCCTGATGAGGCGTAACTCCGAGCAGTACTTC
>TRBV7-2|.|15|.|TRBJ1-4
CASSLGYVTNEKLFF
TGTGCCAGCAGCTTAGGCTATGTAACTAATGAAAAACTGTTTTTT
>TRBV7-2|.|14|TRBD1|TRBJ1-5
CASSPGQGYQPQHF
TGTGCCAGCAGCCCAGGACAGGGCTATCAGCCCCAGCATTTT
>TRBV29-1|.|15|TRBD2|TRBJ2-1
CSVEEVGGSYNEQFF
TGCAGCGTTGAGGAGGTGGGGGGGTCCTACAATGAGCAGTTCTTC
>TRBV9|.|14|TRBD1|TRBJ1-2
CASSAWTGTDGYTF
TGTGCCAGCAGTGCCTGGACAGGGACAGATGGCTACACCTTC
>TRBV18|.|12|.|TRBJ1-1
CASSPGTLEAFF
TGTGCCAGCTCACCAGGGACACTTGAAGCTTTCTTT
>TRBV5-1|.|15|TRBD1|TRBJ1-1
CASSFLGQGSTEAFF
TGCGCCAGCAGCTTTTTGGGACAGGGGAGCACTGAAGCTTTCTTT
>TRBV5-6|once|14|.|TRBJ1-4
CASSHYNRDEKLFF
TGTGCCAGCAGCCATTATAACAGGGATGAAAAACTGTTTTTT
>TRBV7-8|.|15|.|TRBJ2-7
CASSLVQGLFYEQYF
TGTGCCAGCAGCTTAGTACAGGGCCTCTTCTACGAGCAGTACTTC
>TRBV5-4|.|14|.|TRBJ2-3
CASSGGVGWDTQYF
TGTGCCAGCAGCGGCGGGGTGGGTTGGGATACGCAGTATTTT
>TRBV5-4|.|14|TRBD2|TRBJ2-5
CASSLSGGPETQYF
TGTGCCAGCAGCTTGAGCGGGGGGCCAGAGACCCAGTACTTC
>TRBV4-1|.|16|.|TRBJ1-5
CASSQERQVGNQPQHF
TGCGCCAGCAGCCAAGAAAGACAGGTCGGCAATCAGCCCCAGCATTTT
>TRBV6-1|.|15|.|TRBJ1-1
CASRRETALNTEAFF
TGTGCCAGCAGAAGAGAGACAGCCTTGAACACTGAAGCTTTCTTT
>TRBV5-1|.|15|.|TRBJ1-1
CASSLGWGRGLVAFF
TGCGCCAGCAGCTTGGGATGGGGCAGGGGTTTGGTAGCTTTCTTT
>TRBV4-2|once|12|.|TRBJ2-3
CASSQATDTQYF
TGTGCCAGCAGCCAAGCGACAGATACGCAGTATTTT
>TRBV25-1|.|12|TRBD1|TRBJ2-5
CASSKGQTTQYF
TGTGCCAGCAGTAAGGGACAGACGACCCAGTACTTC
>TRBV7-9|.|15|TRBD1|TRBJ1-1
CASTEGTGRDTEAFF
TGTGCCAGCACCGAGGGGACAGGGCGGGACACTGAAGCTTTCTTT
>TRBV25-1|.|15|.|TRBJ1-1
CASSDLGPGSAEAFF
TGTGCCAGCAGTGACTTGGGGCCAGGGTCGGCTGAAGCTTTCTTT
>TRBV28|.|17|TRBD1|TRBJ2-7
CASSLWVDRDNGGEQYF
TGTGCCAGCAGTTTATGGGTGGACAGGGATAATGGGGGGGAGCAGTACTTC
>TRBV6-1|.|14|TRBD1|TRBJ1-5
CASSESGGNQPQHF
TGTGCCAGCAGTGAATCAGGGGGTAATCAGCCCCAGCATTTT
>TRBV5-1|once|13|TRBD1|TRBJ1-2
CASSEGTGDGYTF
TGCGCCAGCAGCGAAGGGACAGGGGACGGCTACACCTTC
>TRBV5-1|.|14|.|TRBJ2-1
CASSPRESPNEQFF
TGCGCCAGCAGTCCGAGGGAGTCTCCGAATGAGCAGTTCTTC
>TRBV7-2|.|13|TRBD1|TRBJ2-5
CASSKGQGETQYF
TGTGCCAGCAGCAAAGGACAGGGGGAGACCCAGTACTTC
>TRBV6-5|once|13|.|TRBJ2-5
CASNEGLQETQYF
TGTGCCAGCAACGAGGGACTTCAAGAGACCCAGTACTTC
>TRBV5-1|.|12|.|TRBJ2-7
CASSYNGGEQYF
TGCGCCAGCAGCTATAACGGGGGCGAGCAGTACTTC
>TRBV4-2|.|15|TRBD1|TRBJ2-2
CASSQATGEAGELFF
TGTGCCAGCAGCCAGGCTACAGGGGAAGCCGGGGAGCTGTTTTTT
>TRBV7-6|.|16|.|TRBJ1-1
CASRPRSWQPNTEAFF
TGTGCCAGCAGGCCCCGTTCTTGGCAACCGAACACTGAAGCTTTCTTT
>TRBV15|.|14|.|TRBJ2-7
CATSRDISGREQYF
TGTGCCACCAGCAGAGATATCTCGGGGAGGGAGCAGTACTTC
>TRBV4-3|.|14|TRBD2|TRBJ2-7
CASSQDRGGNEQYF
TGCGCCAGCAGCCAAGATCGGGGGGGGAACGAGCAGTACTTC
>TRBV6-5|.|13|TRBD2|TRBJ2-2
CASRRLAGGELFF
TGTGCCAGCAGGCGACTAGCTGGCGGGGAGCTGTTTTTT
>TRBV7-3|.|13|.|TRBJ1-2
CASSSGPAGGYTF
TGTGCCAGCAGCTCCGGACCGGCGGGTGGCTACACCTTC
>TRBV7-9|.|14|TRBD2|TRBJ2-5
CASSSSTSFETQYF
TGTGCCAGCAGCTCCTCGACTAGCTTCGAGACCCAGTACTTC
>TRBV2|.|16|TRBD2|TRBJ2-5
CASRNGLAGGEETQYF
TGTGCCAGCAGGAATGGACTAGCGGGGGGAGAAGAGACCCAGTACTTC
>TRBV5-8|few|13|.|TRBJ2-7
CASSLEGVREQYF
TGTGCCAGCAGCTTGGAGGGGGTCCGAGAGCAGTACTTC
>TRBV5-1|once|17|.|TRBJ1-5
CASSLEGAHVSNQPQHF
TGCGCCAGCAGCTTGGAAGGGGCCCATGTAAGCAATCAGCCCCAGCATTTT
>TRBV4-1|.|20|TRBD2|TRBJ2-1
CASSQIASSGGLSSYNEQFF
TGCGCCAGCAGCCAGATCGCGTCTAGCGGGGGCCTTAGCTCCTACAATGAGCAGTTCTTC
>TRBV18|.|16|TRBD2|TRBJ2-5
CASSPELAGGQETQYF
TGTGCCAGCTCACCAGAACTAGCGGGAGGGCAAGAGACCCAGTACTTC
>TRBV7-3|once|13|.|TRBJ2-7
CASSLGLTSEQYF
TGTGCCAGCAGCCTTGGACTGACATCTGAGCAGTACTTC